This T cell receptor beta chain was identified in a study of tumor and adjacent non-tumor tissue in lung cancer. On the study more broadly: Around 4.2 million productive TCRbeta reads were obtained per sample on average. Broader study findings: Significantly higher TCR diversity was found in tumor than normal lung. In normal lung, the top 100 clones were significantly more dominant than in tumor.

No cell sorting was done before RNA was extracted from the tissue. Distant lung tissue was collected more than 3 cm away from the tumor edge. Three rounds of nested PCR, following a modified ARM-PCR protocol, produced the TCRbeta library. TCRdb reprocessed the multiplex PCR reads via MiXCR and lists one record per CDR3 protein. The sample lists roughly 67,000 distinct CDR3 sequences, around 80% seen once, with 35% to 50% in the top ten. This clonotype was observed a handful of times. Its antigen is not identified. The CDR3 loop spans 17 amino acids. V dropped 0 bases and J dropped 4; count of bases not matched to a gene: 9. In germline, CDR1 is SGHAT, CDR2 FQNNGV.

The sample taken for sequencing was distant non-tumor lung tissue. The receptor's source is a man in his sixties with non-small cell lung cancer. The rearrangement links TRBV11-2 to TRBJ2-7; 10 bases line up with TRBD2. CDR3 residues: CASSLESMSSGRYEQYF. CDR3 sequence (DNA): TGTGCCAGCAGCTTAGAGAGTATGTCTAGCGGGAGATACGAGCAGTACTTC.